This T cell receptor beta chain was obtained from a study of T cells in Graves' hyperthyroidism and ophthalmopathy. This clonotype has at least ten counts. Between the trimmed V and J ends, which lost 4 bases and 1 base, there was a span of 13 bases. Germline-derived CDR1 and CDR2 are SGHTA and FQGNSA. The CDR3 spans 15 residues. It was RNA transcripts that yielded the amplified TCR beta CDR3 regions. Carried out on the TCR CDR3, a first-round RT-PCR used the HTBI primer set. TCRdb re-called the multiplex PCR reads with MiXCR, one entry per CDR3 protein. Among fewer than 750,000 distinct CDR3 sequences, over 12% were seen once, and the ten largest hold 4% to 5.5%.

The source is a middle-aged woman with Graves' ophthalmopathy. The chain couples TRBV7-2 to TRBJ2-5, with D unclear. The sample taken for sequencing was blood. DNA for the CDR3: TGTGCCAGCAGCTCCCGGAGTACATCCCAAGAGACCCAGTACTTC. Its protein product is CASSSRSTSQETQYF. Full variable domain (outside the CDR3, taken from reference TRBV7-2 and TRBJ2-5): GAGVSQSPSNKVTEKGKDVELRCDPISGHTALYWYRQSLGQGLEFLIYFQGNSAPDKSGLPSDRFSAERTGGSVSTLTIQRTQQEDSAVYLCASSSRSTSQETQYFGPGTRLLVL.